This T cell receptor beta chain comes out of a study of T-cell memory formation after mild COVID-19. This CDR3 has 15 amino acids. The germline V gene encodes CDR1 KGHSH and CDR2 LQKENI. V was pared by 6 bases and J by 1 base, with 8 bases of the junction left unmatched. TCRdb re-analysed the 5' RACE reads in MiXCR, keeping a single row per CDR3 protein. This table has about 160,000 distinct CDR3 sequences, less than 40% appearing once. The chain links TRBV18 to TRBJ1-1; 7 nucleotides agree with TRBD1. This clonotype originated in an adult woman who had mild COVID-19 (a few samples of this study predate the infection). Cell type and time point are not known. The sequencing sample was made of PBMCs or a T cell subset sorted from them (not recorded which). The CDR3 DNA follows: TGTGCCAGCTCCGCGGGGACAGTAGCGAACACTGAAGCTTTCTTT. Its protein product is CASSAGTVANTEAFF.